Shown below are 27 T cell receptor beta chains from a single sample sequenced in a study of T cell repertoires in cytomegalovirus infection. The antigens for these receptors are not known. TCRdb analysed the reads with MiXCR anew, one entry per CDR3 protein. The table shows roughly 310,000 distinct CDR3 sequences, with almost 30% occurring only once. The starting material was cultured PBMCs, obtained from culture after CMV antigen stimulation. Every receptor here comes from a human donor in good health (CMV status not recorded). Some clones in this sample may be carry-over from other donors' samples.

The table lists this clonotype with a few counts. The chain uses TRBV7-2 and TRBJ2-1; 10 bases are a match to TRBD1. The CDR3 has 15 amino acids. Germline lookup yields CDR1 SGHTA and CDR2 FQGNSA. The junction had 8 bases not matched to a gene; V was cut back by 5 bases and J by 7 bases. This chain's CDR3 is CASSPPGTGVNEQFF. The CDR3 region has the DNA TGTGCCAGCAGCCCCCCCGGGACAGGGGTGAATGAGCAGTTCTTC.

In its sample, this clonotype was seen a few times. In DNA form, the CDR3 reads TGTGCCAGCAGTTCTAACGTCCCCAGGGGTCGTCCGGAGACCCAGTACTTC. Its protein product is CASSSNVPRGRPETQYF. The chain links TRBV6-5 to TRBJ2-5; D is possibly TRBD1 (6 bases). The CDR3 consists of 17 residues. Per germline, CDR1 MNHEY and CDR2 SVGAGI. V lost 4 bases and J 5 bases, leaving 23 bases between the germline ends.

V and J are TRBV6-2 or TRBV6-3 and TRBJ1-2; D is ambiguous. V lost 5 bases and J lost 5, with 9 bases in between. Germline V gene lookup returns CDR1 MNHEY and CDR2 SVGEGT. This CDR3 spans 12 amino acids. For the CDR3, the DNA is TGTGCCAGCAGTCGGCCTGCATATGGCTACACCTTC. Its protein is CASSRPAYGYTF.

DNA for the CDR3: TGTGCCAGCAGTAGGGACAGCTTCTATAATTCACCCCTCCACTTT. Its translation is CASSRDSFYNSPLHF. The chain carries TRBV12-3 or TRBV12-4 and TRBJ1-6, with 7 bases fitting TRBD1. V was pared by 5 bases and J by 3 bases, with 4 bases of the junction left unmatched. The CDR3 has 15 amino acids.

The rearrangement links TRBV4-2 to TRBJ1-5; maybe TRBD1 (5 bases). Trimming took off 3 bases at V and 9 bases at J, with 18 bases between the two ends. Germline V gives CDR1 LGHNA, CDR2 YNFKEQ. The CDR3 totals 15 residues. CDR3 in DNA: TGTGCCAGCAGCCAGTCCGCAACAGGTGGCGGGCCCCAGCATTTT. It codes for CASSQSATGGGPQHF.

The chain has TRBV15 and TRBJ1-2; D is perhaps TRBD1 (5 bases). CDR1 is LNHNV, CDR2 YYDKDF, per germline (reference sequence). This CDR3 has 12 amino acids. Trimming stripped 8 bases from V and 4 bases from J, with 11 bases between. The CDR3 reads CATSTDSYGYTF. The CDR3 nucleotides read TGTGCCACCTCGACAGATTCCTATGGCTACACCTTC. Together with reference TRBV15 and TRBJ1-2, the CDR3 gives the full variable domain: DAMVIQNPRYQVTQFGKPVTLSCSQTLNHNVMYWYQQKSSQAPKLLFHYYDKDFNNEADTPDNFQSRRPNTSFCFLDIRSPGLGDTAMYLCATSTDSYGYTFGSGTRLTVV.

J is TRBJ2-3 and V is TRBV11-2; the D is unclear. Germline V CDR1 and CDR2: SGHAT, FQNNGV. V lost 3 bases to trimming and J lost 0 bases, with 7 bases between them. This CDR3 is 14 amino acids long. Written as DNA, the CDR3 is TGTGCCAGCAGCTTCGGAGTTAGCACAGATACGCAGTATTTT. Amino acids: CASSFGVSTDTQYF.

There are many counts of this clonotype. The chain carries TRBV12-3 or TRBV12-4 and TRBJ2-7; tentatively, D is TRBD2 (6 bases). Between the trimmed V and J ends, which lost 6 bases and 3 bases, there was a span of 12 bases. CDR3 length equals 13 residues. CDR3 DNA sequence: TGTGCCAGCAGGCGGGACCTTAGCTACGAGCAGTACTTC. It yields the protein CASRRDLSYEQYF.

This clonotype was observed a few times. The chain recombines TRBV4-2 with TRBJ2-1, with 7 positions matching TRBD2. J was trimmed by 7 bases and V by 0 bases; bases with no gene match: 12. The CDR3 covers 17 residues. Germline CDR1 LGHNA, CDR2 YNFKEQ. The CDR3 loop reads CASSQEGGPPPRNEQFF. The CDR3 nucleotides read TGTGCCAGCAGCCAAGAGGGAGGGCCCCCCCCGCGGAATGAGCAGTTCTTC.

The chain recombines TRBV19 with TRBJ1-1; D gene unclear. Per the germline V gene, CDR1 is LNHDA and CDR2 is SQIVND (reference sequence). The CDR3 runs 12 residues. Trimming cost V 4 bases and J 2 bases, with 5 bases left between them. CDR3 coding DNA: TGTGCCAGTAGTAACACTAACACTGAAGCTTTCTTT. It is translated as CASSNTNTEAFF.

The chain employs TRBV15 and TRBJ1-2; D uncertain. CDR1 and CDR2 from the germline V gene are LNHNV and YYDKDF (reference sequence). V was pared by 1 base and J by 8 bases, with 14 bases between. This CDR3 region has 14 residues. The CDR3, as DNA: TGTGCCACCAGCAGAGGGGGTGAAGGAACAGGCTACACCTTC. Encoded protein: CATSRGGEGTGYTF.

This clonotype has just a few counts. The chain couples TRBV7-9 to TRBJ1-4, with a possible D match to TRBD1 (6 bases). The V end lost 0 bases, the J end lost 4 bases, and 12 bases lay between the germline ends. The CDR3 has 16 amino acids. From germline, CDR1 is SEHNR and CDR2 FQNEAQ (reference sequence). The chain's CDR3 is CASSLALGGGNEKLFF. The DNA for the CDR3 is TGTGCCAGCAGCTTAGCGCTCGGAGGGGGTAATGAAAAACTGTTTTTT.

The V and J genes are TRBV18 and TRBJ1-2; D may be TRBD1 (5 bases). The CDR3 covers 18 residues. Germline CDR1 KGHSH, CDR2 LQKENI. The V end was cut by 3 bases, the J end by 0 bases, with 20 bases between. The DNA of the CDR3 is TGTGCCAGCTCACCCCCCACGCTCAAGACAGCCGCTAACTATGGCTACACCTTC. Encoded protein: CASSPPTLKTAANYGYTF.

The chain links TRBV5-1 to TRBJ2-5; 9 nucleotides line up with TRBD1. The junction had 7 bases not matched to a gene; V was cut back by 2 bases and J by 5 bases. The CDR3 runs 15 residues. Germline lookup yields CDR1 SGHRS and CDR2 YFSETQ. CDR3 sequence: CASSLETGGRETQYF. The CDR3 nucleotides read TGCGCCAGCAGCTTAGAAACAGGGGGCAGGGAGACCCAGTACTTC.

This clonotype was counted between two and nine times. The gene calls are TRBV4-2 and TRBJ1-1; a weak D match, TRBD1 (5 bases). This CDR3 is built from 15 residues. Germline lookup yields CDR1 LGHNA and CDR2 YNFKEQ. The V end lost 5 bases, the J end lost 0 bases, and 13 bases lay between the germline ends. The CDR3 region is CASSERKGMNTEAFF. In DNA form, the CDR3 reads TGTGCCAGCAGCGAAAGGAAGGGGATGAACACTGAAGCTTTCTTT.

CDR3 sequence (DNA): TGCAGTGCTAGAAAGCTAGCGGGAGGCTCCTACAATGAGCAGTTCTTC. This translates into CSARKLAGGSYNEQFF. This chain uses TRBV20-1 with TRBJ2-1; 11 bases map to TRBD2. V gave up 2 bases and J gave up 0 bases; unmatched junction bases: 3. The germline V gene encodes CDR1 DFQATT and CDR2 SNEGSKA (reference sequence). The CDR3 runs 16 residues.

Many counts were recorded for this clonotype. The rearrangement joins TRBV12-3 or TRBV12-4 to TRBJ1-5; 7 nucleotides align to TRBD1. This CDR3 spans 17 amino acids. The ends lost 3 bases at V and 1 base at J; junction bases unmatched: 9. CDR3 sequence reads: CASSFIQGTVSNQPQHF. For the CDR3, the DNA is TGTGCCAGCAGTTTCATACAGGGGACTGTAAGCAATCAGCCCCAGCATTTT.

The genes are TRBV6-5 and TRBJ1-1, with 9 nucleotides matching TRBD1. In germline, CDR1 is MNHEY, CDR2 SVGAGI. There are 12 residues in the CDR3. Losses at the gene ends were 6 bases for V and 11 bases for J; bases not matched to a gene: 7. In DNA, the CDR3 is TGTGCCAGCAGCTTGGGGACAGGGATTGCTTTCTTT. Its protein product is CASSLGTGIAFF.

There are a few counts of this clonotype. The CDR3 reads CASRRTSGRANEQFF. The CDR3 bases are TGTGCCAGCAGACGGACTAGCGGGAGGGCGAATGAGCAGTTCTTC. V gene TRBV28 combines with J gene TRBJ2-1, with 15 bases matching TRBD2. V was clipped by 6 bases and J by 7 bases; unmatched bases: 4. CDR1 is MDHEN and CDR2 is SYDVKM in the germline V gene. This CDR3 spans 15 amino acids.

This clonotype was observed a few times. The chain has TRBV18 and TRBJ2-3, with 14 bases that match TRBD2. Germline V gene lookup returns CDR1 KGHSH and CDR2 LQKENI. Trimming took 0 bases from V and 1 from J; bases not matched to a gene: 0. The CDR3 length is 17 residues. CDR3 sequence: CASSPPGLAGGTDTQYF. CDR3 nucleotides: TGTGCCAGCTCACCACCGGGACTAGCGGGGGGCACAGATACGCAGTATTTT.

The V call is TRBV7-2, the J call TRBJ2-1; either TRBD1 or TRBD2 may supply D (5 bases each). V was shortened by 8 bases and J by 0 bases, with 8 bases between the two germline ends. The germline V gene encodes CDR1 SGHTA and CDR2 FQGNSA. The CDR3 extends over 13 amino acids. Here the CDR3 reads CASPGASYNEQFF. CDR3 sequence (DNA): TGTGCCAGCCCCGGGGCCTCCTACAATGAGCAGTTCTTC.

This clonotype has a handful of counts. The chain uses TRBV11-2 and TRBJ1-1; TRBD1 might be the D (5 bases). Trimming removed 3 bases at V and 5 bases at J, with 13 bases between. The germline V gene encodes CDR1 SGHAT and CDR2 FQNNGV. This CDR3 contains 14 residues. CDR3 DNA sequence: TGTGCCAGCAGCTTGGGCAACTGGGGGACTGAAGCTTTCTTT. This gives the protein CASSLGNWGTEAFF.

J is TRBJ2-7 and V is TRBV7-2, with TRBD1 matching 8 bases. Per the germline V gene, CDR1 is SGHTA and CDR2 is FQGNSA. Germline trimming cut 3 bases from V and 4 bases from J; bases unmatched to any gene: 8. The CDR3 contains 15 residues. The CDR3 protein is CASSLKDRAGYEQYF. CDR3 in DNA: TGTGCCAGCAGCTTGAAGGACAGGGCGGGGTACGAGCAGTACTTC.

This clonotype has just a few counts. V usage is TRBV6-6 and J usage is TRBJ2-7; TRBD1 might be the D (6 bases). CDR1 and CDR2 (germline): MNHNY, SVGAGI (reference sequence). Trimming took off 4 bases at V and 0 bases at J, with 13 bases between the two ends. This CDR3 contains 15 residues. The CDR3 loop is CASSFAGDASYEQYF. In DNA, the CDR3 is TGTGCCAGCAGTTTCGCAGGGGATGCCTCCTACGAGCAGTACTTC.

V gene TRBV6-5 combines with J gene TRBJ1-2, with unresolved D. The CDR3 consists of 11 residues. Germline-derived CDR1 and CDR2 are MNHEY and SVGAGI. Trimming left V 0 bases short and J 10 bases short, with 6 bases between. CDR3 amino acids: CASSYSGDYTF. CDR3 bases: TGTGCCAGCAGTTACTCCGGGGACTACACCTTC.

With regard to this clonotype: The junction departs from the called germline gene at one end, perhaps through a read error. This chain uses TRBV5-1 with TRBJ2-6; the D is unclear. The length of the CDR3 is 15 residues. Germline V gives CDR1 SGHRS, CDR2 YFSETQ. The CDR3 is CASSLANSGSNVLTF. CDR3 nucleotide sequence: TGCGCCAGCAGCTTGGCCAACTCTGGGTCCAACGTCCTGACTTTC.

The CDR3 DNA reads as TGTGCCAGTAGTAAGGAGGGCGCAGGCAAAAACATTCAGTACTTC. Residues: CASSKEGAGKNIQYF. The chain employs TRBV19 and TRBJ2-4; tentative D call: TRBD2 (6 bases). Deletions cut 4 bases from V and 3 bases from J, with 13 bases between. The V gene's germline CDR1 is LNHDA and CDR2 SQIVND (reference sequence). This CDR3 region has 15 residues.